The TCR beta chain described here comes from a study of CD8 T cells in ankylosing spondylitis. The length of the CDR3 is 14 residues. Germline V gives CDR1 SGHRS, CDR2 YFSETQ. V was cut by 0 bases and J by 7 bases, with 10 bases left in between. The study's findings and limits: Ankylosing spondylitis blood appeared to carry a characteristic TCR beta motif of seven to nine highly homologous variants. The clones that were linked to disease were reported to be significantly enriched in matched synovial fluid samples from ankylosing spondylitis patients.

TCRdb re-derived calls from the 5' RACE reads in MiXCR, one entry per CDR3 protein. The table shows a few hundred thousand distinct CDR3 sequences, with about 15% occurring only once. This clonotype was picked up a small number of times. Its target is unknown. The clonotype originates from a male donor with ankylosing spondylitis. The sequencing input was blood, either unsorted or a sorted T cell fraction (not recorded which). The V and J genes are TRBV5-1 and TRBJ1-4; D not resolved. Here the CDR3 DNA reads TGCGCCAGCAGCTTGGACCTATGGGGTGAAAAACTGTTTTTT. Encoded protein: CASSLDLWGEKLFF. Drawing the rest from reference TRBV5-1 and TRBJ1-4, the complete variable domain is KAGVTQTPRYLIKTRGQQVTLSCSPISGHRSVSWYQQTPGQGLQFLFEYFSETQRNKGNFPGRFSGRQFSNSRSEMNVSTLELGDSALYLCASSLDLWGEKLFFGSGTQLSVL.